This T cell receptor (beta chain) was found in a study of early T cells in non-severe SARS-CoV-2 infection. Turning to the study itself: Bulk RNA isolated from unsorted whole blood underwent sequencing; chains were not paired.

The V gene's germline CDR1 is SEHNR and CDR2 FQNEAQ (reference sequence). The CDR3 is 13 residues long. Findings of the study overall: Private and CD4 specificities were missed by VDJdb matching, which favored anti-spike CD8 responses.

This clonotype was seen many times. What it binds is unknown. Germline is not matched at one junction end, which may reflect a read error. TCRdb called the 5' RACE reads again in MiXCR, with one record for every CDR3 protein. The data hold under 55,000 distinct CDR3 sequences, with about 9.9% observed a single time. This TCR came from an adult who was a healthcare worker with PCR-confirmed SARS-CoV-2 infection or an uninfected control (not recorded which). The J gene is TRBJ1-4, the V gene TRBV7-9; D is unresolved. What was sequenced was whole blood. The CDR3 loop is CASSLGSNKKLFF. CDR3 DNA: TGTGCCAGCAGCTTAGGGTCTAATAAAAAACTGTTTTTT.